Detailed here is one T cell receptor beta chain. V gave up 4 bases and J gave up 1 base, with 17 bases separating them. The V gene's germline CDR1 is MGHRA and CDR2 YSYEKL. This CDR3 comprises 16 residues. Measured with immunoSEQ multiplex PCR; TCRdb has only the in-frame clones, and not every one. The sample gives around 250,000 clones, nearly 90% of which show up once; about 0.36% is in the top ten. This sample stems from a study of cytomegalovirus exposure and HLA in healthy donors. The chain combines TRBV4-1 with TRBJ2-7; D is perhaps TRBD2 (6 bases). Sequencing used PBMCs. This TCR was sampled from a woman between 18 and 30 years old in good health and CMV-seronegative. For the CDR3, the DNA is TGCGCCAGCAGCCCGAGGGAGGCAGACGAATCCTACGAGCAGTACGTC. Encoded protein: CASSPREADESYEQYV.